Below, 10 T cell receptor beta chains from the same sample are listed, as sequenced in a study of CD8 T cells in ankylosing spondylitis. Each CDR3 protein is one row after TCRdb ran MiXCR on the 5' RACE reads. The profile shows 200,000 to 250,000 distinct CDR3 sequences, over 9.5% of them singletons. Sequencing was carried out using blood, either unsorted or a sorted T cell fraction (not recorded which). These receptors were taken from a male donor with ankylosing spondylitis or in good health (not recorded which).

This clonotype was observed a few times. DNA of the CDR3: TGTGCCAGTAGCGACAGGGCCTACAATGAGCAGTTCTTC. Translating gives CASSDRAYNEQFF. The V gene is TRBV19, the J gene TRBJ2-1, with 7 bases identical to TRBD1. CDR1 and CDR2 (germline): LNHDA, SQIVND (reference sequence). The CDR3 sequence is 13 residues long. V shed 6 bases and J 2 bases; nucleotides not matched to a gene: 1.

The chain has TRBV12-3 or TRBV12-4 and TRBJ2-6; D not resolved. The V end was cut by 3 bases, the J end by 0 bases, with 6 bases between. The length of the CDR3 is 15 residues. The CDR3 bases are TGTGCCAGCAGTTTTTCGAACTCTGGGGCCAACGTCCTGACTTTC. Encoded protein: CASSFSNSGANVLTF.

This clonotype has a count of ten or more. The chain links TRBV6-1 to TRBJ2-1; D could derive from TRBD1 or TRBD2 (5 bases each). CDR3 length equals 13 residues. Germline CDR1 is MNHNS and CDR2 is SASEGT. V was trimmed by 7 bases and J by 8 bases, leaving 15 bases between them. The CDR3 DNA follows: TGTGCCAGCACCTTGTCCATGGGGGATGAGCAGTTCTTC. Its translation: CASTLSMGDEQFF.

This clonotype was counted at least ten times. The chain links TRBV5-1 to TRBJ2-1; 9 bases map to TRBD1. The length of the CDR3 is 14 residues. In germline, CDR1 is SGHRS, CDR2 YFSETQ. V shed 4 bases and J 6 bases; nucleotides not matched to a gene: 5. For the CDR3, the DNA is TGCGCCAGCAGCGGGACAGGGACAGTCAATGAGCAGTTCTTC. Translated: CASSGTGTVNEQFF.

This clonotype has ten or more counts. V is TRBV7-2 and J is TRBJ1-1; 8 nucleotides match TRBD1. The CDR3 runs 16 residues. V lost 1 base, J lost 4 bases, and 8 bases stayed unmatched. Per the germline V gene, CDR1 is SGHTA and CDR2 is FQGNSA. The chain's CDR3 is CASSLGLQGVSTEAFF. The CDR3 nucleotides are TGTGCCAGCAGCTTAGGATTACAGGGGGTGAGCACTGAAGCTTTCTTT.

In its sample, this clonotype was seen many times. J is TRBJ2-7 and V is TRBV7-2; no reliable D call. The CDR3 has 13 amino acids. CDR1 and CDR2 from the germline V gene are SGHTA and FQGNSA. Trimming shortened V by 5 bases and J by 5 bases, and 13 bases separated the two germline ends. CDR3: CASSPPRSDEQYF. CDR3 coding DNA: TGTGCCAGCAGCCCCCCCAGGTCGGACGAGCAGTACTTC.

This clonotype was seen more than once but under ten times. The gene calls are TRBV9 and TRBJ2-2; tentatively, D is TRBD2 (6 bases). The CDR3 totals 15 residues. CDR1 is SGDLS and CDR2 is YYNGEE in the germline V gene. Trimming took off 3 bases at V and 4 bases at J, with 13 bases between the two ends. The CDR3 bases are TGTGCCAGCAGCGGCTACCGGGGGACCACCGGGGAGCTGTTTTTT. Translated, it gives CASSGYRGTTGELFF.

This clonotype was observed at least ten times. The chain recombines TRBV24-1 with TRBJ1-1; D possibly corresponds to TRBD1 (6 bases). V was cut by 0 bases and J by 11 bases, with 12 bases left in between. This CDR3 comprises 13 residues. Germline CDR1 KGHDR, CDR2 SFDVKD. The DNA of the CDR3 is TGTGCCACCAGTGATTTGCAACAGGGTGGGGCTTTCTTT. Residues: CATSDLQQGGAFF.

This clonotype was counted ten times or more. This chain connects TRBV5-1 to TRBJ2-3; 9 positions match TRBD2. CDR3 length equals 14 residues. The ends lost 4 bases at V and 2 bases at J; junction bases unmatched: 2. Germline V CDR1 and CDR2: SGHRS, YFSETQ. CDR3 DNA sequence: TGCGCCAGCAGCATGGGACTAGCCACAGATACGCAGTATTTT. Protein: CASSMGLATDTQYF.

This rearrangement joins TRBV12-3 or TRBV12-4 to TRBJ1-5; a possible D gene is TRBD1 (5 bases). The V gene lost 4 bases and the J gene lost 0 bases, with 10 bases spanning the gap. CDR3 length: 15 residues. The CDR3: CASSWGLYSNQPQHF. The CDR3 region has the DNA TGTGCCAGCAGTTGGGGACTTTATAGCAATCAGCCCCAGCATTTT.